The 27 T cell receptor beta chains listed next were all sequenced from one sample in a study of blood T cell repertoires in COVID-19. The protocol was immunoSEQ multiplex PCR, while the TCRdb copy is restricted to in-frame clones and leaves out a portion. The data contain tens of thousands of clones, 90% of them seen just once; the ten biggest clones take up 1.3%. The sample comprised peripheral blood. These receptors were taken from a man aged 55 to 70 with acute or convalescent COVID-19.

The chain uses TRBV28 and TRBJ1-2, with TRBD1 as a possible D gene (6 bases). Between the trimmed V and J ends, which lost 5 bases and 2 bases, there was a span of 12 bases. Germline CDR1 reads MDHEN; CDR2 reads SYDVKM. The CDR3 loop spans 14 amino acids. The CDR3 DNA is TGTGCCAGCAGTCAACCGGACAGCAACTATGGCTACACCTTC. The encoded protein is CASSQPDSNYGYTF.

The chain recombines TRBV30 with TRBJ1-6, with no clear D. V was cut by 4 bases and J by 4 bases, with 8 bases left in between. Germline CDR1 and CDR2: GTSNPN and SVGIG (reference sequence). The CDR3 extends over 13 amino acids. The CDR3 loop is CAWTGEYNSPLHF. In DNA, the CDR3 is TGTGCCTGGACGGGTGAATATAATTCACCCCTCCACTTT.

The CDR3 sequence is CASSYSGTANQPQHF. In DNA, the CDR3 is TGTGCCAGCAGTTACTCAGGGACAGCAAATCAGCCCCAGCATTTT. The chain has TRBV6-5 and TRBJ1-5; 7 nucleotides align to TRBD1. In germline, CDR1 is MNHEY, CDR2 SVGAGI. The CDR3 is 15 amino acids. V lost 0 bases, J lost 4 bases, and 3 bases stayed unmatched.

The rearrangement joins TRBV29-1 to TRBJ1-3; TRBD1 agrees at 10 bases. Per the germline V gene, CDR1 is SQVTM and CDR2 is ANQGSEA. Unmatched junction bases numbered 3, after V lost 7 bases and J lost 3 bases. The CDR3 is 13 amino acids. The CDR3 coding sequence is TGCAGCGCCGGACAGGGGGTTGGAAACACCATATATTTT. Protein product: CSAGQGVGNTIYF.

The chain is built from TRBV30 and TRBJ1-5, with TRBD1 as a possible D gene (5 bases). Germline V lookup: CDR1 GTSNPN, CDR2 SVGIG (reference sequence). Trimming cost V 2 bases and J 3 bases, with 17 bases left between them. The CDR3 spans 16 residues. DNA of the CDR3: TGTGCCTGGAGTACGGGTCCATTAGGGGTCAATCAGCCCCAGCATTTT. Translation: CAWSTGPLGVNQPQHF.

The rearrangement links TRBV5-1 to TRBJ1-6; D remains unclear. The CDR3 loop spans 14 amino acids. V shed 0 bases and J shed 7 bases, with 8 bases lying between them. Germline loops: CDR1 SGHRS, CDR2 YFSETQ. In DNA form, the CDR3 reads TGCGCCAGCAGCTTGGTTCCGGGGAATTCACCCCTCCACTTT. It specifies CASSLVPGNSPLHF.

The chain links TRBV19 to TRBJ1-2; D remains ambiguous. V was shortened by 0 bases and J by 0 bases, with 5 bases between the two germline ends. Germline V lookup: CDR1 LNHDA, CDR2 SQIVND (reference sequence). The length of the CDR3 is 14 residues. Here the CDR3 reads CASSIDTANYGYTF. DNA of the CDR3: TGTGCCAGTAGTATAGACACGGCTAACTATGGCTACACCTTC.

The chain uses TRBV30 and TRBJ1-2; no firm D call. V was cut by 5 bases and J by 5 bases, with 12 bases left in between. CDR3 length: 12 amino acids. Germline-derived CDR1 and CDR2 are GTSNPN and SVGIG (reference sequence). The CDR3 DNA is TGTGCCTGGTCCCCGCGGGATTATGGCTACACCTTC. Translation gives CAWSPRDYGYTF.

This clone was seen once. The CDR3 DNA reads TGCGCCAGTGCCCTCGGGACTAGCGAATCCAATGAGCAGTTCTTC. Its protein product is CASALGTSESNEQFF. The gene calls are TRBV5-1 and TRBJ2-1; TRBD2 matches at 10 bases. V lost 8 bases, J lost 6 bases, and 11 bases stayed unmatched. The CDR3 sequence is 15 residues long. Germline CDR1 SGHRS, CDR2 YFSETQ. Together with reference TRBV5-1 and TRBJ2-1, the CDR3 gives the full variable domain: KAGVTQTPRYLIKTRGQQVTLSCSPISGHRSVSWYQQTPGQGLQFLFEYFSETQRNKGNFPGRFSGRQFSNSRSEMNVSTLELGDSALYLCASALGTSESNEQFFGPGTRLTVL.

The chain is built from TRBV29-1 and TRBJ2-1; TRBD1 aligns across 9 bases. V lost 4 bases, J lost 2 bases, and 12 bases stayed unmatched. CDR1 is SQVTM and CDR2 is ANQGSEA in the germline V gene. The CDR3 length is 17 residues. The CDR3 protein is CSVVSLTGTGTYNEQFF. In nucleotides, the CDR3 is TGCAGCGTTGTTTCTCTGACCGGGACAGGGACCTACAATGAGCAGTTCTTC.

The rearrangement joins TRBV7-6 to TRBJ2-1; 7 bases are shared with TRBD1. This CDR3 region has 17 residues. V shed 3 bases and J 4 bases; nucleotides not matched to a gene: 12. The germline V gene encodes CDR1 SGHVS and CDR2 FNYEAQ. CDR3 DNA sequence: TGTGCCAGCAGCTTGTACCCCCGGGACAGTGCTTACAATGAGCAGTTCTTC. Its protein is CASSLYPRDSAYNEQFF.

The chain uses TRBV11-2 and TRBJ2-4; 10 nucleotides match TRBD1. The germline CDR1 and CDR2 sequences are SGHAT and FQNNGV. Trimming removed 3 bases from V and 6 bases from J; junction bases left unmatched: 5. This CDR3 is 15 amino acids long. In DNA, the CDR3 is TGTGCCAGCAGCTTCGGGACAGGGGAAGTAAACATTCAGTACTTC. Translation gives CASSFGTGEVNIQYF.

CDR3 loop: CAWHRTGGYTGELFF. CDR3 nucleotide sequence: TGTGCCTGGCACCGGACAGGGGGCTATACCGGGGAGCTGTTTTTT. The genes are TRBV30 and TRBJ2-2; 11 positions agree with TRBD1. V dropped 5 bases and J dropped 5; count of bases not matched to a gene: 7. This CDR3 spans 15 amino acids. Germline V gene data show CDR1 as GTSNPN and CDR2 as SVGIG (reference sequence).

The CDR3 spells CASSLSTNNYGYTF. The CDR3, as DNA: TGCGCCAGCAGCTTGTCTACGAATAACTATGGCTACACCTTC. The gene calls are TRBV5-1 and TRBJ1-2; D unresolved. Trimming shortened V by 1 base and J by 1 base, and 8 bases separated the two germline ends. Per germline, CDR1 SGHRS and CDR2 YFSETQ. The CDR3 has 14 residues.

CDR3 protein: CASSPVLGRNYEQYF. The CDR3 bases are TGCGCCAGCAGCCCGGTCCTCGGGAGAAACTACGAGCAGTACTTC. The chain carries TRBV5-1 and TRBJ2-7; tentatively, D is TRBD2 (6 bases). Germline loops: CDR1 SGHRS, CDR2 YFSETQ. The CDR3 has 15 residues. The V and J ends lost 4 bases and 3 bases respectively, with 17 bases between them.

The genes are TRBV5-8 and TRBJ2-7; possibly TRBD2 for D (5 bases). Germline assignment: CDR1 SGHTS and CDR2 YDEGEE. V was cut by 0 bases and J by 2 bases, with 12 bases left in between. This CDR3 has 15 residues. CDR3 protein: CASSLEGTGTYEQYF. CDR3 nucleotide sequence: TGTGCCAGCAGCTTGGAAGGTACCGGGACCTACGAGCAGTACTTC.

The chain is built from TRBV7-3 and TRBJ1-1; 9 bases are a match to TRBD1. V lost 1 base and J lost 0; bases outside the gene matches: 3. The CDR3 has 16 residues. Germline CDR1 reads SGHTA; CDR2 reads FQGTGA. The CDR3 nucleotides are TGTGCCAGCAGCTTAATGGGACAGGGAATGAACACTGAAGCTTTCTTT. It yields the protein CASSLMGQGMNTEAFF.

The rearrangement joins TRBV2 to TRBJ1-1, with D uncertain. Trimming removed 10 bases from V and 10 bases from J, with 25 bases in between. Per the germline V gene, CDR1 is SNHLY and CDR2 is FYNNEI. The CDR3 is 14 residues long. The chain's CDR3 is CANPEDQTLKVAFF. CDR3 coding DNA: TGTGCCAACCCAGAAGATCAGACTCTCAAGGTAGCTTTCTTT.

The chain combines TRBV6-5 with TRBJ2-7; the D gene is possibly TRBD1 (6 bases). The V end was cut by 4 bases, the J end by 10 bases, with 11 bases between. From germline, CDR1 is MNHEY and CDR2 SVGAGI. This CDR3 has 11 amino acids. CDR3 nucleotides: TGTGCCAGCAGTTCGAGGACAGACCAGTACTTC. Encoded protein: CASSSRTDQYF.

This sequence joins TRBV15 and TRBJ1-1; D might be TRBD1 (6 bases). There are 15 residues in the CDR3. V was pared by 1 base and J by 2 bases, with 11 bases between. Germline values: CDR1 LNHNV, CDR2 YYDKDF (reference sequence). In DNA, the CDR3 is TGTGCCACCAGCAGAGGGAGGGGGGGAAACACTGAAGCTTTCTTT. Protein: CATSRGRGGNTEAFF.

The CDR3 protein is CASSPRGGVTGELFF. The DNA of the CDR3 is TGTGCCAGCAGTCCGCGGGGTGGAGTCACCGGGGAGCTGTTTTTT. V and J are TRBV27 and TRBJ2-2; perhaps TRBD2 as D (6 bases). V lost 5 bases and J lost 4, with 14 bases in between. CDR3 size: 15 residues. Germline V gene data show CDR1 as MNHEY and CDR2 as SMNVEV (reference sequence).

The chain employs TRBV27 and TRBJ2-7, with 7 bases identical to TRBD1. V trimming: 8 bases; J trimming: 1 base; junction bases outside the gene matches: 5. The CDR3 contains 13 residues. Germline V gene sequence: CDR1 MNHEY, CDR2 SMNVEV (reference sequence). This CDR3 is CASSSDRSYEQYF. DNA of the CDR3: TGTGCCAGCTCTTCGGACAGGTCCTACGAGCAGTACTTC.

The chain is built from TRBV19 and TRBJ1-5, with TRBD1 matching over 9 bases. The germline V gene encodes CDR1 LNHDA and CDR2 SQIVND (reference sequence). This CDR3 contains 18 residues. With 4 bases clipped from V and 2 bases from J, the junction kept 12 bases outside the gene matches. In nucleotides, the CDR3 is TGTGCCAGTAGTACACCGGGACAGGGCATTGGGGGCAATCAGCCCCAGCATTTT. This codes for CASSTPGQGIGGNQPQHF.

This CDR3 reads CASSSRQGGFGSPLHF. For the CDR3, the DNA is TGTGCCAGCAGCTCGAGACAGGGGGGATTTGGTTCACCCCTCCACTTT. The V call is TRBV11-2, the J call TRBJ1-6, with 9 bases fitting TRBD1. The CDR3 loop spans 16 amino acids. Losses at the gene ends were 4 bases for V and 9 bases for J; bases not matched to a gene: 10. The germline V gene has CDR1 SGHAT and CDR2 FQNNGV.

V is TRBV5-6 and J is TRBJ2-2; 7 nucleotides line up with TRBD1. The V gene end was trimmed by 4 bases and the J gene end by 7 bases; junction bases not matched to a gene: 7. Germline values: CDR1 SGHDT, CDR2 YYEEEE. The CDR3 is 14 residues long. The CDR3 reads CASSKGQRYGELFF. Here the CDR3 DNA reads TGTGCCAGCAGCAAGGGACAGCGGTACGGGGAGCTGTTTTTT.

This clone showed up just once. V usage is TRBV5-6 and J usage is TRBJ2-7, with 7 bases aligning to TRBD1. The CDR3 runs to 16 residues. J gave up 1 base and V 4 bases, and 11 bases lay outside the gene matches. CDR1 and CDR2 (germline): SGHDT, YYEEEE. This CDR3 reads CASSRGPQGASYEQYF. CDR3 DNA: TGTGCCAGCAGCAGGGGGCCACAGGGCGCTTCCTACGAGCAGTACTTC.

The V call is TRBV5-8, the J call TRBJ2-2; D is possibly TRBD2 (6 bases). This CDR3 is 14 amino acids long. Germline V gives CDR1 SGHTS, CDR2 YDEGEE. V lost 8 bases and J 2 bases, leaving 13 bases between the germline ends. Written as DNA, the CDR3 is TGTGCCAGTGGGAGGACACCAAACACCGGGGAGCTGTTTTTT. It translates to CASGRTPNTGELFF. Drawing the rest from reference TRBV5-8 and TRBJ2-2, the complete variable domain is EAGVTQSPTHLIKTRGQQATLRCSPISGHTSVYWYQQALGLGLQFLLWYDEGEERNRGNFPPRFSGRQFPNYSSELNVNALELEDSALYLCASGRTPNTGELFFGEGSRLTVL.